Presented here are 5 T cell receptor beta chains from one specimen sequenced in a study of cytomegalovirus exposure and HLA in healthy donors. The PCR had 60 Vbeta and 13 Jbeta primers. Using immunoSEQ multiplex PCR, the repertoire was profiled, and TCRdb retains in-frame clones only, with some absent. The sample yields 150,000 to 200,000 clones, roughly four fifths seen once. Material: PBMCs. These receptors were taken from a man younger than 35 in good health and CMV-seronegative.

This chain joins TRBV5-1 and TRBJ1-1; perhaps TRBD1 as D (6 bases). The CDR3 totals 15 residues. V was cut by 0 bases and J by 0 bases, with 9 bases left in between. Germline-derived CDR1 and CDR2 are SGHRS and YFSETQ. CDR3: CASSLEQGLNTEAFF. DNA for the CDR3: TGCGCCAGCAGCTTGGAACAGGGACTGAACACTGAAGCTTTCTTT.

The chain is built from TRBV10-3 and TRBJ2-1; TRBD2 agrees at 7 bases. CDR1 is ENHRY, CDR2 SYGVKD, per germline. V trimming: 10 bases; J trimming: 9 bases; junction bases outside the gene matches: 12. The CDR3 length is 13 residues. CDR3 coding DNA: TGTGCCAGCAACGGGGGGACCCAAGGTGAGCAGTTCTTC. This translates into CASNGGTQGEQFF.

The chain combines TRBV29-1 with TRBJ2-1, with 9 nucleotides matching TRBD2. The junction had 12 bases not matched to a gene; V was cut back by 5 bases and J by 1 base. Germline-derived CDR1 and CDR2 are SQVTM and ANQGSEA. The CDR3 is made up of 17 amino acids. This CDR3 reads CSVFDVASGASYNEQFF. CDR3 DNA sequence: TGCAGCGTTTTTGACGTGGCTAGCGGGGCGTCCTACAATGAGCAGTTCTTC.

The chain joins TRBV6-6 to TRBJ2-7, with TRBD1 as a possible D gene (6 bases). Per germline, CDR1 MNHNY and CDR2 SVGAGI (reference sequence). The V end was cut by 6 bases, the J end by 4 bases, with 13 bases between. This CDR3 is built from 13 residues. CDR3 loop: CASSRGQLYEQYF. Here the CDR3 DNA reads TGTGCCAGCAGCCGCGGACAGTTATACGAGCAGTACTTC.

This clone showed up just a few times. The genes are TRBV12-5 and TRBJ1-5; TRBD1 aligns across 7 bases. In germline, CDR1 is LGHNT, CDR2 FRNRAP. CDR3 length: 13 amino acids. Losses at the gene ends were 9 bases for V and 2 bases for J; bases not matched to a gene: 4. The CDR3 here is CASWTGGNQPQHF. The DNA for the CDR3 is TGTGCTAGCTGGACAGGCGGCAATCAGCCCCAGCATTTT.